This T cell receptor (beta chain) was captured by sequencing in a study of OX40 agonist ivuxolimab in advanced cancers. As for the study in general: Having had anti-PD-1, anti-PD-L1 or anti-CTLA-4 therapy before was allowed, and about 42% had some.

This CDR3 has 16 residues. V dropped 4 bases and J dropped 1 base, with 17 bases sitting between them. CDR1 and CDR2 (germline): MNHEY, SMNVEV (reference sequence). This table comes from immunoSEQ multiplex PCR, and its TCRdb copy is limited to in-frame clones, with some not included. The table includes approximately 120,000 clones, under 95% detected once. The starting material was CD4+ or CD8+ T cells sorted from blood, obtained in a trial of the OX40 agonist ivuxolimab. The V gene is TRBV27, the J gene TRBJ2-7; tentatively, D is TRBD2 (6 bases). The receptor comes from an adult with an advanced solid tumor such as melanoma, head and neck, liver or kidney cancer. The CDR3 DNA is TGTGCCAGCAGTTCCCAAAGCGGGTGGGGTTCCTACGAGCAGTACTTC. Protein sequence: CASSSQSGWGSYEQYF.